This entry features one T cell receptor (beta chain) sequence. Naive CD8 T cell sorting was performed on the CD8+CD4-CCR7+CD45RA+ phenotype. The sample originates from a study of molecular identifiers for immune sequencing clone quantification. The authors built bulk TCR libraries by previously described methods with listed TCR primers. TCRdb re-called the PCR reads through MiXCR, storing one row per CDR3 protein. This sample carries about half a million distinct CDR3 sequences, around 21% of them seen once, and the ten largest clones take 0.65% to 0.95%. Material: naive CD8+ T cells from blood, with Jurkat cell RNA spiked in. Sample subset: FACS-sorted CD8+CD4-CCR7+CD45RA+ naive T cells. The receptor's source is a human donor in good health. Some libraries in this study had Jurkat cell RNA spiked in.

The CDR3 protein is CASSQGVPDTQYF. The CDR3 DNA is TGTGCCAGTTCGCAGGGTGTACCAGATACGCAGTATTTT. The genes are TRBV19 and TRBJ2-3; D may be TRBD1 (5 bases). The CDR3 totals 13 residues. V was clipped by 8 bases and J by 4 bases, with 13 bases between them. Germline lookup yields CDR1 LNHDA and CDR2 SQIVND (reference sequence).